This T cell receptor (beta chain) derives from a study of shared T cell receptors in the human thymus. The assay was immunoSEQ multiplex PCR, and TCRdb's table has in-frame clones only and misses some. Here the sample spans hundreds of thousands of clones, around 87% being singletons. The CDR3 has 16 residues. Trimming removed 3 bases from V and 0 bases from J; junction bases left unmatched: 2. Looked up from germline, CDR1 is PRHDT and CDR2 is FYEKMQ (reference sequence). The data were also submitted as part of a second study, on human thymus T cells. That report adds: What appeared biased in thymic and blood repertoires was the usage of V and J genes.

The sample comprised thymocytes. This sequence joins TRBV13 and TRBJ2-3, with TRBD2 identical over 11 bases. The receptor was derived from a boy under two years old with a congenital heart defect. CDR3 amino acids: CASSFTSGGSTDTQYF. The DNA of the CDR3 is TGTGCCAGCAGCTTTACTAGCGGGGGTAGCACAGATACGCAGTATTTT.